This T cell receptor beta chain was identified during a study of early T cells in non-severe SARS-CoV-2 infection. Individual cDNA molecules received unique molecular identifiers during library preparation. TCRdb redid the calling of the 5' RACE reads with MiXCR, one entry per CDR3 protein. The table shows fewer than 80,000 distinct CDR3 sequences, with around 13% occurring only once. From germline, CDR1 is KGHSH and CDR2 LQKENI. J lost 5 bases, V lost 1 base, and 7 bases had no gene match. The CDR3 contains 15 residues. This chain joins TRBV18 and TRBJ2-7; 8 nucleotides agree with TRBD2. Material: whole blood, obtained at baseline. The clonotype comes from an adult who was a healthcare worker with PCR-confirmed SARS-CoV-2 infection or an uninfected control (not recorded which). The donor label of this sample is uncertain. This CDR3 is CASSPRRGGPHEQYV. CDR3 DNA: TGTGCCAGCTCACCACGTCGGGGGGGCCCTCACGAGCAGTACGTC.